Listed below are T cell receptor beta chains from one sample, sequenced in a study of regulatory T cells in long-lasting Graves disease. MiXCR was run by TCRdb on the multiplex PCR reads, yielding one entry per CDR3 protein. The sample holds over 200,000 distinct CDR3 sequences, 15% to 20% seen once. These sequences were also reported in another study, on T cells in Graves' hyperthyroidism and ophthalmopathy.

The sample consisted of peripheral blood mononuclear cells (PBMCs), taken at new diagnosis, from a patient treated with antithyroid drugs. The receptors were sampled from a woman aged 25 to 45 with Graves disease. Each CDR3 is given with its conserved first and last residue. The order of the fields is clone size, D gene, V gene, J gene, CDR3 protein, CDR3 DNA. A D gene is named only where the DNA matches it firmly. Some rows mark clone size as missing; the rest say once, few, many or name a class of expanded clone.

clone size: .; D gene: .; V gene: TRBV7-9; J gene: TRBJ2-7; CDR3 protein: CASSTGSPKGMEQYF; CDR3 DNA: TGTGCCAGCAGCACGGGGTCCCCTAAGGGCATGGAGCAGTACTTC
clone size: many; D gene: .; V gene: TRBV5-4; J gene: TRBJ1-1; CDR3 protein: CASSFSWDTEAFF; CDR3 DNA: TGTGCCAGCAGCTTTTCCTGGGACACTGAAGCTTTCTTT
clone size: many; D gene: TRBD2; V gene: TRBV3-1; J gene: TRBJ2-1; CDR3 protein: CASSPGLAGGRNEQFF; CDR3 DNA: TGTGCCAGCAGCCCGGGACTAGCGGGGGGTAGAAATGAGCAGTTCTTC
clone size: many; D gene: .; V gene: TRBV18; J gene: TRBJ1-2; CDR3 protein: CASSAGHTAYGYTF; CDR3 DNA: TGTGCCAGCTCAGCGGGACACACAGCCTATGGCTACACCTTC
clone size: .; D gene: TRBD1; V gene: TRBV10-1; J gene: TRBJ2-7; CDR3 protein: CASNPRTGDEQYF; CDR3 DNA: TGCGCCAGCAACCCGAGGACAGGGGACGAGCAGTACTTC
clone size: .; D gene: TRBD1; V gene: TRBV7-9; J gene: TRBJ1-1; CDR3 protein: CASSWETGVTEAFF; CDR3 DNA: TGTGCCAGCAGCTGGGAGACAGGGGTTACTGAAGCTTTCTTT
clone size: many; D gene: TRBD2; V gene: TRBV24-1; J gene: TRBJ2-1; CDR3 protein: CATSDGRGGIYNEQFF; CDR3 DNA: TGTGCCACCAGTGATGGGCGGGGGGGGATTTACAATGAGCAGTTCTTC
clone size: many; D gene: .; V gene: TRBV5-5; J gene: TRBJ1-2; CDR3 protein: CASSSPVAARNYGYTF; CDR3 DNA: TGTGCCAGCAGCTCCCCTGTGGCGGCACGTAACTATGGCTACACCTTC
clone size: many; D gene: .; V gene: TRBV6-1; J gene: TRBJ2-7; CDR3 protein: CASSDRYEQYF; CDR3 DNA: TGTGCCAGCAGTGACCGATACGAGCAGTACTTC
clone size: .; D gene: .; V gene: TRBV2; J gene: TRBJ2-2; CDR3 protein: CASSDLGADYTGELFF; CDR3 DNA: TGTGCCAGCAGTGATCTGGGGGCCGACTACACCGGGGAGCTGTTTTTT
clone size: many; D gene: TRBD1; V gene: TRBV11-2; J gene: TRBJ1-5; CDR3 protein: CASSRTGAGNQPQHF; CDR3 DNA: TGTGCCAGCAGCAGGACAGGTGCCGGCAATCAGCCCCAGCATTTT
clone size: .; D gene: .; V gene: TRBV20-1; J gene: TRBJ2-7; CDR3 protein: CSATDSDHLNEQYF; CDR3 DNA: TGCAGCGCAACTGACTCTGATCACTTGAATGAGCAGTACTTC
clone size: many; D gene: TRBD2; V gene: TRBV18; J gene: TRBJ2-3; CDR3 protein: CASSPLATSGDQRLYF; CDR3 DNA: TGTGCCAGCTCACCTCTGGCGACTAGCGGGGACCAGAGGTTGTATTTT
clone size: few; D gene: .; V gene: TRBV4-1; J gene: TRBJ2-6; CDR3 protein: CASSHTGPTGANVLTF; CDR3 DNA: TGCGCCAGCAGCCATACAGGGCCTACCGGGGCCAACGTCCTGACTTTC
clone size: many; D gene: TRBD2; V gene: TRBV7-2; J gene: TRBJ2-2; CDR3 protein: CASSPGGGGLVTGELFF; CDR3 DNA: TGTGCCAGCAGCCCGGGGGGGGGAGGGTTGGTCACCGGGGAGCTGTTTTTT
clone size: many; D gene: .; V gene: TRBV12-3/TRBV12-4; J gene: TRBJ1-4; CDR3 protein: CASSLGEKLFF; CDR3 DNA: TGTGCCAGCAGTTTGGGGGAGAAACTGTTTTTT
clone size: .; D gene: .; V gene: TRBV12-5; J gene: TRBJ1-5; CDR3 protein: CASGLMGESHSLDQPQHF; CDR3 DNA: TGTGCTAGTGGTTTGATGGGGGAGAGTCACTCCCTTGATCAGCCCCAGCATTTT
clone size: many; D gene: .; V gene: TRBV5-6; J gene: TRBJ1-1; CDR3 protein: CASSPTLGFSEAFF; CDR3 DNA: TGTGCCAGCAGCCCGACCCTCGGGTTTTCCGAAGCTTTCTTT
clone size: many; D gene: .; V gene: TRBV11-1; J gene: TRBJ1-1; CDR3 protein: CASSLGRDHRTEAFF; CDR3 DNA: TGTGCCAGCAGCTTGGGCAGGGATCACCGCACTGAAGCTTTCTTT
clone size: many; D gene: .; V gene: TRBV9; J gene: TRBJ1-1; CDR3 protein: CASTPHQRNTEAFF; CDR3 DNA: TGTGCCAGCACCCCCCATCAACGGAACACTGAAGCTTTCTTT
clone size: many; D gene: .; V gene: TRBV11-2; J gene: TRBJ1-6; CDR3 protein: CASSLTDSGSPLHF; CDR3 DNA: TGTGCCAGCAGCTTGACAGACTCTGGATCACCCCTCCACTTT
clone size: .; D gene: TRBD2; V gene: TRBV10-2; J gene: TRBJ2-7; CDR3 protein: CASRPGLAGGYEQYF; CDR3 DNA: TGCGCCAGCAGGCCGGGACTAGCGGGAGGCTACGAGCAGTACTTC
clone size: many; D gene: TRBD1; V gene: TRBV7-9; J gene: TRBJ2-1; CDR3 protein: CASSLRTGASSYNEQFF; CDR3 DNA: TGTGCCAGCAGCCTGCGGACAGGGGCTAGCTCCTACAATGAGCAGTTCTTC